The 7 T cell receptor beta chains below all came from one sample that was sequenced in a study of vaccination and CD4 T cells after COVID-19. No antigen has been assigned to these receptors. Cultured CD4+ T cells had their DNA profiled by the Oncomine TCR Beta short-read assay. Each CDR3 protein is one row after TCRdb ran MiXCR on the PCR reads. The data contain more than 9,000 distinct CDR3 sequences, roughly 38% of them singletons. Treatment noted: 10-day PBMC culture with coronavirus spike peptide pools or control peptides (ViraFEST assay). Sequencing was done on a sample of cultured CD4+ T cells from blood. Receptor source: a human donor with COVID-19.

This chain joins TRBV18 and TRBJ2-7; D gene ambiguous. The germline V gene encodes CDR1 KGHSH and CDR2 LQKENI. Trimming removed 2 bases at V and 0 bases at J, with 17 bases between. The CDR3 covers 17 residues. The CDR3 reads CASSPGLRTLPSYEQYF. CDR3 coding DNA: TGTGCCAGCTCACCAGGGCTTAGAACCCTCCCCTCCTACGAGCAGTACTTC.

V gene TRBV7-2 combines with J gene TRBJ1-1; tentative D call: TRBD1 (5 bases). The V gene's germline CDR1 is SGHTA and CDR2 FQGNSA. V was clipped by 6 bases and J by 2 bases, with 13 bases between them. The CDR3 runs 14 residues. This CDR3 is CASSGGQPNTEAFF. As DNA, the CDR3 is TGTGCCAGCAGTGGGGGTCAGCCCAACACTGAAGCTTTCTTT.

In its sample, this clonotype was seen a few times. This chain links TRBV20-1 with TRBJ2-1, with 7 bases that match TRBD2. The CDR3 length is 16 residues. V was clipped by 0 bases and J by 8 bases; unmatched bases: 13. Germline CDR1 and CDR2: DFQATT and SNEGSKA (reference sequence). CDR3 region: CSARDEGGGSAYEQFF. CDR3 DNA sequence: TGCAGTGCTAGAGATGAAGGCGGGGGTTCTGCGTATGAGCAGTTCTTC.

This clonotype was counted only a few times. V is TRBV20-1 and J is TRBJ2-1; TRBD2 matches at 14 bases. Germline trimming cut 5 bases from V and 0 bases from J; bases unmatched to any gene: 12. Germline CDR1 reads DFQATT; CDR2 reads SNEGSKA (reference sequence). The CDR3 length is 19 residues. This CDR3 reads CSAWGTSGGNHDSYNEQFF. The CDR3 coding sequence is TGCAGTGCTTGGGGGACTAGCGGGGGAAATCATGACTCCTACAATGAGCAGTTCTTC.

The genes are TRBV6-1 and TRBJ2-7; 9 bases agree with TRBD1. Per germline, CDR1 MNHNS and CDR2 SASEGT. V lost 7 bases, J lost 2 bases, and 3 bases stayed unmatched. The length of the CDR3 is 13 residues. The chain's CDR3 is CASTGTGTYEQYF. CDR3 DNA sequence: TGTGCCAGCACCGGGACAGGGACCTACGAGCAGTACTTC.

This chain connects TRBV24-1 to TRBJ1-2; D not resolved. This CDR3 is built from 14 residues. Trimming removed 4 bases from V and 4 bases from J, with 12 bases in between. Germline-derived CDR1 and CDR2 are KGHDR and SFDVKD. CDR3 nucleotide sequence: TGTGCCACCAGTGACGGCGACCGGACCTATGGCTACACCTTC. Translated: CATSDGDRTYGYTF.

This chain connects TRBV5-1 to TRBJ1-2; TRBD1 might be the D (5 bases). The CDR3 contains 14 residues. Germline V gene sequence: CDR1 SGHRS, CDR2 YFSETQ. Trimming shortened V by 3 bases and J by 4 bases, and 13 bases separated the two germline ends. CDR3 amino acids: CASSYQGDAYGYTF. CDR3 in DNA: TGCGCCAGCAGCTACCAAGGGGATGCCTATGGCTACACCTTC.